Listed below are T cell receptor beta chains from one sample, sequenced in a study of T-cell memory formation after mild COVID-19. MiXCR, run by TCRdb on the 5' RACE reads, gives a single entry per CDR3 protein. The table includes around 470,000 distinct CDR3 sequences, about 20% detected once. Sequencing was done on a sample of PBMCs or a T cell subset sorted from them (not recorded which). The source is an adult woman who had mild COVID-19 (a few samples of this study predate the infection). Cell type and time point are not known. Each CDR3 is given with its conserved first and last residue. A D gene is named only where the DNA matches it firmly. Part of the rows lack a size; the others show once, few, many or a class for expanded clones.

clone_size d_call j_call v_call cdr3_aa cdr3_nt
- - TRBJ2-5 TRBV5-4 CASSRDYQETQYF TGTGCCAGCAGCCGGGACTACCAAGAGACCCAGTACTTC
few - TRBJ1-3 TRBV18 CASSPPVRNTIYF TGTGCCAGCTCACCACCGGTGAGAAACACCATATATTTT
- - TRBJ1-2 TRBV6-2/TRBV6-3 CATTSRPPKDYGYTF TGTGCCACTACATCCCGGCCACCAAAGGACTATGGCTACACCTTC
few TRBD1 TRBJ1-2 TRBV4-3 CASSLTGSEGYTF TGCGCCAGCAGCCTGACAGGGAGTGAGGGCTACACCTTC
many - TRBJ2-5 TRBV19 CATDFGRAQYF TGTGCCACCGACTTCGGAAGGGCCCAGTACTTC
few - TRBJ2-3 TRBV7-9 CASSFNPLDTQYF TGTGCCAGCAGCTTTAACCCCTTAGATACGCAGTATTTT
few TRBD1 TRBJ2-1 TRBV19 CASSVTGVNEQFF TGTGCCAGTAGTGTCACAGGGGTAAATGAGCAGTTCTTC
- - TRBJ2-1 TRBV20-1 CSARERASYNEQFF TGCAGTGCTAGGGAGCGGGCCTCCTACAATGAGCAGTTCTTC
- - TRBJ1-4 TRBV7-2 CASSLMQGEKLFF TGTGCCAGCAGCTTGATGCAGGGCGAAAAACTGTTTTTT
- TRBD2 TRBJ2-3 TRBV7-9 CASRAGATQYF TGTGCCAGCAGAGCGGGAGCTACGCAGTATTTT
many - TRBJ2-7 TRBV6-5 CASFRGRGYEQYF TGTGCCAGCTTCCGGGGCAGGGGCTACGAGCAGTACTTC
- TRBD1 TRBJ1-2 TRBV27 CASLPGTATDYGYTF TGTGCCAGTTTACCCGGGACAGCCACTGACTATGGCTACACCTTC
- - TRBJ2-7 TRBV27 CASSFGGVGSFEQYF TGTGCCAGCAGTTTTGGAGGGGTAGGCTCCTTCGAGCAGTACTTC
many TRBD2 TRBJ2-3 TRBV5-1 CASSLGLASTDTQYF TGCGCCAGCAGCTTGGGACTAGCTAGCACAGATACGCAGTATTTT
- - TRBJ2-5 TRBV7-2 CASSTGVDLQEETQYF TGTGCCAGCAGCACCGGGGTAGACCTCCAGGAAGAGACCCAGTACTTC
few - TRBJ1-2 TRBV7-9 CASSSQAPGYGYTF TGTGCCAGCAGCTCGCAGGCCCCCGGCTATGGCTACACCTTC